This note documents a single T cell receptor beta chain sequence. Per the original methods: Researchers report that nucleated cell counts were estimated from reference gene primer amplification. Sequenced by immunoSEQ multiplex PCR; TCRdb stores in-frame clones only, minus some. V, J and clone size were drawn from that table, and D and trimming were deduced from the DNA. The profile shows 90,000 to 150,000 clones, 65% to 90% of them singletons. The data are from a study of blood T cell repertoires in COVID-19. Study as a whole: Material from acute and convalescent COVID-19 was sourced from the United States, Italy and Spain. PBMCs, B-cell-depleted T cells, or T cells provided the cDNA or gDNA that made up the material.

This TCR was sampled from a man older than 75 with acute or convalescent COVID-19. The sequencing sample was made of peripheral blood.

CDR3 sequence (DNA): TGTGCCATCAGTGAGTCGGGCGCCTACAATGAGCAGTTCTTC. The encoded protein is CAISESGAYNEQFF. This chain links TRBV10-3 with TRBJ2-1; D is unclear. Germline CDR1 is ENHRY and CDR2 is SYGVKD. This CDR3 is 14 amino acids long. Trimming pared 0 bases from V and 2 bases from J, leaving 5 bases between.